These 2 T cell receptor beta chains share one sample of origin, sequenced in a study of T cells in Graves' hyperthyroidism and ophthalmopathy. RNA transcripts served as the template for amplifying TCR beta CDR3 regions. In the first-round RT-PCR of the TCR CDR3, the HTBI primer set was used. MiXCR was run by TCRdb on the multiplex PCR reads, yielding one entry per CDR3 protein. The table has some 400,000 distinct CDR3 sequences, about 19% seen once. The sequenced sample was blood. The receptor source for this set is a woman in her late teens or twenties with Graves' hyperthyroidism.

At least ten counts were recorded for this clonotype. Its ends do not fully match the called genes, so a read error is possible. The rearrangement links TRBV20-1 to TRBJ1-2, with D possibly being TRBD1 (5 bases). The CDR3 runs 11 residues. Germline values: CDR1 DFQATT, CDR2 SNEGSKA (reference sequence). CDR3 amino acids: CSAPGTRWSAF. The CDR3 coding sequence is TGCAGTGCTCCCGGGACGCGTTGGTCAGCCTTC.

This clonotype was counted ten times or more. The chain couples TRBV2 to TRBJ1-1; D unresolved. The CDR3 is made up of 13 amino acids. Germline assignment: CDR1 SNHLY and CDR2 FYNNEI. Trimming pared 10 bases from V and 1 base from J, leaving 13 bases between. CDR3 nucleotide sequence: TGTGCCACCTCACAGCGTCCGAACACTGAAGCTTTCTTT. Its translation is CATSQRPNTEAFF.